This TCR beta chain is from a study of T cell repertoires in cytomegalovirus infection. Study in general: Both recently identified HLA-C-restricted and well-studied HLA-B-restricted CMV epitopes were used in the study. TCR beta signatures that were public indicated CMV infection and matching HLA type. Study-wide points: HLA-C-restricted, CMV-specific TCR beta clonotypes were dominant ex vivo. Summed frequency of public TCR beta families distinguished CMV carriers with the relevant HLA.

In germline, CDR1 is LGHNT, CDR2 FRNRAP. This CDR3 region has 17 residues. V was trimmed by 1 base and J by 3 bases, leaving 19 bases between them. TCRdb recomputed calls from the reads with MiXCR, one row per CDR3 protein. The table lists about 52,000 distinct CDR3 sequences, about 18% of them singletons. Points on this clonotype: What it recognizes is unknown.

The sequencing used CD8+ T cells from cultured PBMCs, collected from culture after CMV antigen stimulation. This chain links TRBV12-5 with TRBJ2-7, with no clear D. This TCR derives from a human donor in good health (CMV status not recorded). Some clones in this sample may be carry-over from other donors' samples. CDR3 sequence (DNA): TGTGCTAGTGGTTTGGATAGTAGGCGTGAGATATTCTACGAGCAGTACTTC. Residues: CASGLDSRREIFYEQYF.